Sequencing of this T cell receptor beta chain was carried out in a study of blood T cell repertoires in COVID-19. Study information: COVID-19 samples, acute and convalescent, were from the United States, Italy and Spain. PBMCs, B-cell-depleted T cells, or T cells provided the cDNA or gDNA that made up the material.

Germline V gene lookup returns CDR1 MGHRA and CDR2 YSYEKL. V was pared by 3 bases and J by 8 bases, with 4 bases of the junction left unmatched. The CDR3 contains 14 residues. In the original processing: Researchers report that nucleated cell counts were estimated from reference gene primer amplification. The protocol was immunoSEQ multiplex PCR, while the TCRdb copy is restricted to in-frame clones and leaves out a portion. V and J calls and clone size follow that table, whereas D and trimming were derived from the DNA. The data show about 370,000 clones, roughly 90% seen once. Patients at the Seattle site were enrolled during active infection and followed longitudinally.

The sequencing sample was made of peripheral blood. The V call is TRBV4-1, the J call TRBJ2-1, with 10 bases aligning to TRBD2. The receptor comes from a woman in her thirties with COVID-19, enrolled during active disease. CDR3 region: CASSHRTSGYEQFF. The CDR3 DNA sequence: TGCGCCAGCAGCCACAGGACTAGCGGCTATGAGCAGTTCTTC.